The 14 T cell receptor beta chains below were found in one sample sequenced in a study of control samples from healthy donors and cancer patients. Clones were sequenced by immunoSEQ multiplex PCR, and TCRdb holds only the in-frame ones, with some missing. The repertoire includes tens of thousands of clones, approximately 89% of them detected once, and less than 6% sits in the top ten. The sequenced sample was PBMCs. The receptors shown here come from a man in his 60s with colorectal cancer.

CDR3 bases: TGCGCCAGCCGTCAGGGCCTTCAAGAGACCCAGTACTTC. Translated: CASRQGLQETQYF. The V call is TRBV5-1, the J call TRBJ2-5, with D maybe TRBD1 (5 bases). Germline CDR1 reads SGHRS; CDR2 reads YFSETQ. V lost 7 bases and J 2 bases, leaving 12 bases between the germline ends. The length of the CDR3 is 13 residues.

This clone appeared a single time. The chain is built from TRBV5-5 and TRBJ2-6; 7 positions agree with TRBD1. The V gene end was trimmed by 3 bases and the J gene end by 0 bases; junction bases not matched to a gene: 9. Germline values: CDR1 SGHKS, CDR2 YYEKEE (reference sequence). This CDR3 comprises 18 residues. For the CDR3, the DNA is TGTGCCAGCAGCTCGGGGTACAGGGGTTACTCTGGGGCCAACGTCCTGACTTTC. It specifies CASSSGYRGYSGANVLTF.

The V call is TRBV14, the J call TRBJ1-6, with D perhaps matching TRBD1 (5 bases). Germline CDR1 SGHDN, CDR2 FVKESK. The CDR3 is 22 residues long. The germline V and J ends were trimmed by 3 bases and 3 bases, with 30 bases remaining between them. Here the CDR3 DNA reads TGTGCCAGCAGCCACGCACCCCATCCTGGGACGGAAGGTCTTGGCTATAATTCACCCCTCCACTTT. This sequence encodes CASSHAPHPGTEGLGYNSPLHF.

This clone was observed a single time. The chain carries TRBV28 and TRBJ2-7; either TRBD1 or TRBD2 may fit D (5 bases each). CDR3 length: 14 amino acids. V shed 7 bases and J shed 2 bases, with 15 bases lying between them. Looked up from germline, CDR1 is MDHEN and CDR2 is SYDVKM. This chain's CDR3 is CASTFTGTPYEQYF. The CDR3 nucleotides are TGTGCCAGCACCTTCACCGGGACCCCCTACGAGCAGTACTTC.

The chain carries TRBV12-5 and TRBJ2-3, with D unresolved. The CDR3 is made up of 17 amino acids. Trimming pared 1 base from V and 5 bases from J, leaving 19 bases between. The germline gives CDR1 LGHNT, CDR2 FRNRAP. In DNA, the CDR3 is TGTGCTAGTGGTTTGGACCCAATGTCAAGGCCTGGAGATACGCAGTATTTT. Its protein is CASGLDPMSRPGDTQYF.

This chain connects TRBV4-1 to TRBJ2-6; D perhaps matches TRBD1 (5 bases). From germline, CDR1 is MGHRA and CDR2 YSYEKL. V shed 1 base and J shed 0 bases, with 10 bases lying between them. This CDR3 is 17 amino acids long. The CDR3 DNA reads as TGCGCCAGCAGCCAAGCAGGGCCCAGCTCTGGGGCCAACGTCCTGACTTTC. The encoded protein is CASSQAGPSSGANVLTF.

In this sample, this clone turned up a few times. CDR3 amino acids: CASSIAGWAPLHF. In DNA form, the CDR3 reads TGTGCCAGTAGTATCGCAGGGTGGGCGCCCCTCCACTTT. The chain combines TRBV19 with TRBJ1-6; D might be TRBD1 (5 bases). Per germline, CDR1 LNHDA and CDR2 SQIVND (reference sequence). V lost 3 bases, J lost 13 bases, and 13 bases lay in between. The CDR3 consists of 13 residues.

This chain connects TRBV5-1 to TRBJ2-7; 9 nucleotides align to TRBD1. Germline trimming cut 4 bases from V and 2 bases from J; bases unmatched to any gene: 7. Germline V gene sequence: CDR1 SGHRS, CDR2 YFSETQ. The CDR3 totals 15 residues. The CDR3 nucleotides are TGCGCCAGCAGCAGGTCCGGGACAGGGCCCTACGAGCAGTACTTC. It codes for CASSRSGTGPYEQYF.

The chain employs TRBV2 and TRBJ2-2; D might be TRBD1 (5 bases). CDR3 length: 14 residues. Germline assignment: CDR1 SNHLY and CDR2 FYNNEI. V was clipped by 6 bases and J by 5 bases, with 13 bases between them. The CDR3 here is CASRAGWWTGELFF. CDR3 bases: TGTGCCAGCAGGGCAGGGTGGTGGACCGGGGAGCTGTTTTTT.

The V call is TRBV7-2, the J call TRBJ1-6, with a weak D call TRBD1 (6 bases). This CDR3 is built from 16 residues. V lost 0 bases and J lost 8, with 14 bases in between. Germline V gene lookup returns CDR1 SGHTA and CDR2 FQGNSA. The CDR3 sequence: CASSLALRGADSPLHF. In nucleotides, the CDR3 is TGTGCCAGCAGCTTAGCCCTCAGGGGTGCCGATTCACCCCTCCACTTT.

The chain uses TRBV12-3 or TRBV12-4 and TRBJ1-1; D remains unclear. The CDR3 totals 12 residues. Between the trimmed V and J ends, which lost 1 base and 11 bases, there was a span of 11 bases. The DNA for the CDR3 is TGTGCCAGCAGTTTAGTGGGTTTGTGGGCTTTCTTT. This codes for CASSLVGLWAFF.

The chain has TRBV5-4 and TRBJ2-5, with D possibly matching TRBD2 (6 bases). V was trimmed by 0 bases and J by 3 bases, leaving 9 bases between them. The CDR3 runs to 14 residues. CDR1 and CDR2 from the germline V gene are SGHNT and YYREEE (reference sequence). CDR3 amino acids: CASSLDQREETQYF. In DNA, the CDR3 is TGTGCCAGCAGCTTGGACCAGCGGGAAGAGACCCAGTACTTC.

The chain has TRBV2 and TRBJ2-1; D is possibly TRBD1 (6 bases). V was trimmed by 6 bases and J by 7 bases, leaving 10 bases between them. CDR1 and CDR2 (germline): SNHLY, FYNNEI. This CDR3 spans 12 amino acids. The CDR3 coding sequence is TGTGCCAGCAGACACAGGGTGAATGAGCAGTTCTTC. Its protein product is CASRHRVNEQFF. Combining the CDR3 with reference TRBV2 and TRBJ2-1 gives the whole variable domain EPEVTQTPSHQVTQMGQEVILRCVPISNHLYFYWYRQILGQKVEFLVSFYNNEISEKSEIFDDQFSVERPDGSNFTLKIRSTKLEDSAMYFCASRHRVNEQFFGPGTRLTVL.

This clone was recorded only once. The V call is TRBV5-1, the J call TRBJ1-2; the D is unclear. The CDR3 extends over 13 amino acids. Germline V lookup: CDR1 SGHRS, CDR2 YFSETQ. Trimming removed 0 bases at V and 6 bases at J, with 9 bases between. Here the CDR3 reads CASSLDGLDGYTF. CDR3 DNA: TGCGCCAGCAGCTTGGACGGACTTGATGGCTACACCTTC. The complete variable domain, with remaining parts taken from reference TRBV5-1 and TRBJ1-2, reads KAGVTQTPRYLIKTRGQQVTLSCSPISGHRSVSWYQQTPGQGLQFLFEYFSETQRNKGNFPGRFSGRQFSNSRSEMNVSTLELGDSALYLCASSLDGLDGYTFGSGTRLTVV.